These 11 T cell receptor beta chains share one sample of origin, sequenced in a study of tumor-infiltrating lymphocytes in primary liver carcinoma. The source material, about 18-31 mg of unsorted bulk tissue, was used to co-extract RNA and DNA. TCR beta cDNA was prepared out of about 530 ng total RNA by means of a constant-region primer. Three nested multiplex PCR rounds, a slightly modified ARM-PCR, produced the libraries for TCR beta. Forward primers for TRBV1-TRBV30 and a C-beta reverse primer served the first two PCR rounds, at 10 cycles each. MiXCR, applied by TCRdb to the multiplex PCR reads, yields one record per CDR3 protein. The sample holds 100,000 or so distinct CDR3 sequences, approximately 80% seen once. The material sequenced was liver tumor tissue from sampling region 3. Subset noted: tumor region T3, left-lateral pole. The receptor set was obtained from a man aged 40-49 years with primary liver carcinoma and hepatitis B virus infection.

The sample holds a few counts of this clonotype. This sequence may be a read error, since a much larger clone differs from it by one base. CDR3 sequence: CASSASGRAENEQFF. CDR3 DNA: TGCGCCAGCAGCGCCAGCGGGAGGGCCGAGAATGAGCAGTTCTTC. V is TRBV5-1 and J is TRBJ2-1; 10 bases fit TRBD2. This CDR3 is 15 amino acids long. The junction had 8 bases not matched to a gene; V was cut back by 4 bases and J by 7 bases. CDR1 SGHRS and CDR2 YFSETQ come from the germline V gene.

About this clonotype: The junction does not match germline at one end; this may be a read error. J is TRBJ2-1 and V is TRBV5-4, with D unresolved. Germline CDR1 SGHNT, CDR2 YYREEE (reference sequence). The CDR3 sequence is 11 residues long. CDR3 in DNA: TGTGCCAGCGGCTCCTACAATGAGCAGTTATTC. It yields the protein CASGSYNEQLF.

J is TRBJ2-2 and V is TRBV12-3 or TRBV12-4, with D possibly matching TRBD2 (7 bases). The CDR3 contains 16 residues. Trimming left V 3 bases short and J 9 bases short, with 20 bases between. This CDR3 is CASSFGGAVSNWELFF. CDR3 sequence (DNA): TGTGCCAGCAGTTTTGGGGGGGCAGTAAGCAACTGGGAGCTGTTTTTT.

The rearrangement uses TRBV19 and TRBJ2-1; 9 bases match TRBD2. This CDR3 has 14 amino acids. CDR1 is LNHDA, CDR2 SQIVND, per germline (reference sequence). The junction had 6 bases not matched to a gene; V was cut back by 8 bases and J by 4 bases. CDR3: CASVPGLAYNEQFF. CDR3 coding DNA: TGTGCCAGTGTGCCGGGACTAGCTTACAATGAGCAGTTCTTC.

This clonotype is deemed medium-sized (0.01 to 0.1%). The chain uses TRBV6-2 or TRBV6-3 and TRBJ2-7; D unresolved. The ends were cut back, 4 bases at V and 2 bases at J, with 3 bases in the middle. This CDR3 spans 11 amino acids. Per the germline V gene, CDR1 is MNHEY and CDR2 is SVGEGT. CDR3: CASSFAYEQYF. In nucleotides, the CDR3 is TGTGCCAGCAGTTTCGCCTACGAGCAGTACTTC.

This clonotype was detected only once. Germline is not matched at one junction end, which may reflect a read error. The chain is built from TRBV29-1 and TRBJ2-5, with 7 nucleotides matching TRBD2. Germline-derived CDR1 and CDR2 are SQVTM and ANQGSEA. The CDR3 consists of 16 residues. The CDR3 coding sequence is TGCAGCGTTAGACCTGGAGGACTAGTTCTGGAAGAGACCCAGTATTTC. Encoded protein: CSVRPGGLVLEETQYF.

J is TRBJ2-4 and V is TRBV28; TRBD1 is a possible D gene (5 bases). V was pared by 6 bases and J by 1 base, with 10 bases between. CDR3 size: 14 residues. Germline V lookup: CDR1 MDHEN, CDR2 SYDVKM. This CDR3 reads CASRGALAKNIQYF. DNA for the CDR3: TGTGCCAGCAGAGGGGCGCTGGCCAAAAACATTCAGTACTTC.

A remark on this clonotype: The germline gene is not matched at one end of the junction; a read error may be the cause. V is TRBV11-1 and J is TRBJ1-6, with D unclear. The V gene's germline CDR1 is SGHAT and CDR2 FQDESV (reference sequence). CDR3 length: 13 amino acids. Here the CDR3 DNA reads TGTGCCAGCAACCAGACACTGGTTTCACCCCTCCATTTT. It translates to CASNQTLVSPLHF.

Worth noting for this clonotype: Just one base apart from a much larger clone, this may be a read error. The V call is TRBV29-1, the J call TRBJ2-1; weak D call: TRBD2 (6 bases). The germline gives CDR1 SQVTM, CDR2 ANQGSEA. There are 14 residues in the CDR3. V was clipped by 2 bases and J by 3 bases, with 11 bases between them. CDR3 coding DNA: TGCAGCGTTGAACTTAGCGGCATCTACAATGAGCAGTTCTTC. This translates into CSVELSGIYNEQFF.

This clonotype was found a few times. A clone one base away is much larger, so this may be a read error. The chain carries TRBV5-1 and TRBJ2-2; possibly TRBD1 for D (6 bases). Germline CDR1 and CDR2: SGHRS and YFSETQ. Trimming took 4 bases from V and 6 from J, leaving 13 bases between them. The CDR3 loop spans 14 amino acids. The CDR3 bases are TGCGCCAGCAGCCCACCAGGGGTCGCCGGGGAGCTGTTTTTT. Translation gives CASSPPGVAGELFF.

Regarding this clonotype: A read error may explain this, as a much larger clone is one base away. The chain has TRBV29-1 and TRBJ1-2; the D is unclear. The CDR3 loop spans 14 amino acids. Germline CDR1 is SQVTM and CDR2 is ANQGSEA. The CDR3 bases are TGCAGCGTTGAAGTCGACGGACCCGGTATTGGCTGCACCTTC. This codes for CSVEVDGPGIGCTF. Full variable domain (missing parts from reference TRBV29-1 and TRBJ1-2): SAVISQKPSRDICQRGTSLTIQCQVDSQVTMMFWYRQQPGQSLTLIATANQGSEATYESGFVIDKFPISRPNLTFSTLTVSNMSPEDSSIYLCSVEVDGPGIGCTFGSGTRLTVV.